Shown below are 13 T cell receptor beta chains from a single sample sequenced in a study of T cells after yellow fever vaccination. TCRdb passed the 5' RACE reads through MiXCR, listing each CDR3 protein once. The sample has 500,000 to 650,000 distinct CDR3 sequences; around 16% are singletons. Here the sequenced sample was PBMCs, taken less than 6 days after the first yellow fever vaccination. The origin of the receptors is a man younger than 35 who received the YFV17D yellow fever vaccine.

In its sample, this clonotype was seen many times. The chain has TRBV5-1 and TRBJ2-3; the D gene is possibly TRBD2 (6 bases). V was trimmed by 5 bases and J by 1 base, leaving 8 bases between them. The CDR3 spans 13 residues. Germline V gives CDR1 SGHRS, CDR2 YFSETQ. CDR3 loop: CASSGEGTDTQYF. CDR3 DNA sequence: TGCGCCAGCAGTGGGGAGGGCACAGATACGCAGTATTTT.

The rearrangement links TRBV18 to TRBJ1-1; 12 bases map to TRBD1. The CDR3 sequence is 15 residues long. The germline V gene encodes CDR1 KGHSH and CDR2 LQKENI. Trimming took 7 bases from V and 4 from J; bases not matched to a gene: 7. The CDR3, as DNA: TGTGCCAGCTACGGGACAGGGGGCGCAGGCACTGAAGCTTTCTTT. Translated, it gives CASYGTGGAGTEAFF.

The sample holds a few counts of this clonotype. The rearrangement links TRBV11-2 to TRBJ2-7; TRBD2 matches at 14 bases. V lost 6 bases to trimming and J lost 0 bases; unmatched junction nucleotides: 13. There are 19 residues in the CDR3. CDR1 is SGHAT and CDR2 is FQNNGV in the germline V gene. The DNA of the CDR3 is TGTGCCAGCAGGCTACCGGGACTAGCGGGGGTGGTAAGCTCCTACGAGCAGTACTTC. Encoded protein: CASRLPGLAGVVSSYEQYF.

The CDR3 spells CASSLGPRTYNEQFF. CDR3 bases: TGCGCCAGCAGCTTAGGTCCGCGGACCTACAATGAGCAGTTCTTC. The rearrangement joins TRBV5-1 to TRBJ2-1; D uncertain. V lost 2 bases and J 2 bases, leaving 11 bases between the germline ends. The CDR3 contains 15 residues. Germline V gene sequence: CDR1 SGHRS, CDR2 YFSETQ.

The genes are TRBV12-3 or TRBV12-4 and TRBJ2-5; maybe TRBD2 (7 bases). The V gene lost 0 bases and the J gene lost 2 bases, with 10 bases spanning the gap. This CDR3 contains 15 residues. CDR3 nucleotides: TGTGCCAGCAGTTTAGCGGGGGGGCATCAAGAGACCCAGTACTTC. Translating gives CASSLAGGHQETQYF.

This clonotype was detected only a few times. The rearrangement uses TRBV6-1 and TRBJ2-1, with no clear D. Trimming removed 5 bases at V and 4 bases at J, with 12 bases between. The CDR3 has 14 amino acids. The V gene's germline CDR1 is MNHNS and CDR2 SASEGT. This CDR3 reads CASSQRAVYNEQFF. The CDR3 DNA reads as TGTGCCAGCAGTCAACGCGCGGTTTACAATGAGCAGTTCTTC.

The chain has TRBV12-3 or TRBV12-4 and TRBJ2-3; no definite D call. With 4 bases removed from V and 2 bases from J, the gap between germline ends came to 7 bases. CDR3 length: 13 amino acids. In DNA, the CDR3 is TGTGCCAGCAGTTACACTCCCACAGATACGCAGTATTTT. It codes for CASSYTPTDTQYF.

This clonotype was seen a single time. The J gene is TRBJ2-1, the V gene TRBV29-1; D might be TRBD1 (6 bases). This CDR3 has 13 residues. Per the germline V gene, CDR1 is SQVTM and CDR2 is ANQGSEA. The V and J ends lost 8 bases and 6 bases respectively, with 17 bases between them. CDR3 sequence reads: CSSEVRGINEQFF. CDR3 in DNA: TGCAGCTCTGAAGTCAGGGGAATCAATGAGCAGTTCTTC.

V and J are TRBV7-9 and TRBJ1-1, with D hard to call. Germline assignment: CDR1 SEHNR and CDR2 FQNEAQ (reference sequence). The CDR3 loop spans 14 amino acids. V was trimmed by 7 bases and J by 1 base, leaving 13 bases between them. CDR3 bases: TGTGCCAGCACCGAAAACCCCCAGAACACTGAAGCTTTCTTT. This encodes CASTENPQNTEAFF.

The chain uses TRBV3-1 and TRBJ2-1; D is undetermined. This CDR3 contains 15 residues. Germline loops: CDR1 LGHDT, CDR2 YNNKEL (reference sequence). V lost 10 bases and J lost 2, with 18 bases in between. CDR3 nucleotides: TGTGCCACCTGCCAAGGGCGGAGAACCTACAATGAGCAGTTCTTC. Encoded protein: CATCQGRRTYNEQFF.

DNA for the CDR3: TGCAGTGCTAGGACCCTCGGAAACACCATATATTTT. Translation: CSARTLGNTIYF. The chain employs TRBV20-1 and TRBJ1-3; D is uncertain. The CDR3 has 12 residues. CDR1 is DFQATT, CDR2 SNEGSKA, per germline (reference sequence). The ends were cut back, 3 bases at V and 4 bases at J, with 7 bases in the middle.

This rearrangement joins TRBV4-1 to TRBJ2-1; 15 nucleotides align to TRBD2. This CDR3 spans 13 amino acids. J gave up 15 bases and V 4 bases, and 4 bases lay outside the gene matches. The germline CDR1 and CDR2 sequences are MGHRA and YSYEKL. Written as DNA, the CDR3 is TGCGCCAGCAGCCCTGGGACTAGCGGGGGGCGGTTCTTC. The encoded protein is CASSPGTSGGRFF.

The chain uses TRBV20-1 and TRBJ2-7; 7 nucleotides align to TRBD2. The CDR3 totals 11 residues. After removal of 3 bases from V and 4 bases from J, the junction contained 0 bases not matched to a gene. Germline loops: CDR1 DFQATT, CDR2 SNEGSKA (reference sequence). The CDR3: CSASGGYEQYV. In nucleotides, the CDR3 is TGCAGTGCTAGCGGGGGGTACGAGCAGTACGTC.